This T cell receptor beta chain was retrieved from a study of blood T cell repertoires in COVID-19. For the study at large: PBMCs, B-cell-depleted T cells, or T cells provided the cDNA or gDNA that made up the material.

V trimming: 0 bases; J trimming: 5 bases; junction bases outside the gene matches: 14. In germline, CDR1 is SGDLS, CDR2 YYNGEE. The CDR3 totals 18 residues. Repertoires were generated with immunoSEQ multiplex PCR, while TCRdb's copy carries only in-frame clones and drops some. The profile shows around 260,000 clones, about 85% of them singletons. This clone was observed a handful of times. This chain uses TRBV9 with TRBJ2-5, with 9 bases aligning to TRBD2. The source of this sequence is a human donor with COVID-19, enrolled during active disease. The donor label of this sample is uncertain. Sequencing was carried out using peripheral blood. The CDR3 spells CASSVEARGRAGGETQYF. The CDR3 DNA reads TGTGCCAGCAGCGTAGAGGCGCGCGGGAGGGCTGGAGGGGAGACCCAGTACTTC.